This T cell receptor (beta chain) came from a study of cytomegalovirus exposure and HLA in healthy donors. Whole-study context: Early released data comprised 80 million or so unique TCRs from HLA-typed donors. Study outcomes and limitations: The CMV antigen specificity of a few CMV-associated chains was confirmed through in vitro analysis.

Researchers ran the PCR with 60 Vbeta and 13 Jbeta primers. Profiling relied on immunoSEQ multiplex PCR, and the TCRdb table lists in-frame clones only, not all of them. The table shows about 160,000 clones, with 80% to 90% occurring only once. In its sample, this clone was seen a few times. Its cognate antigen is unknown. Germline values: CDR1 LGHNA, CDR2 YSLEER. CDR3 length: 16 residues. The ends were cut back, 0 bases at V and 3 bases at J, with 11 bases in the middle. The sequencing input was PBMCs. V is TRBV4-3 and J is TRBJ1-4, with D possibly being TRBD1 (5 bases). The receptor was isolated from a male donor in good health and CMV-seronegative. The CDR3 sequence is CASSQDNGGANEKLFF. DNA for the CDR3: TGCGCCAGCAGCCAAGATAACGGGGGAGCTAATGAAAAACTGTTTTTT.